This T cell receptor (beta chain) appears in the sequencing data of a study of T cell repertoires and leukemia-associated antigens. With respect to this clonotype: Its antigen is currently unknown. An end of the junction differs from the germline gene, which may be a read error.

Germline CDR1 DFQATT, CDR2 SNEGSKA (reference sequence). This CDR3 region has 14 residues. A single record per CDR3 protein comes from TCRdb applying MiXCR to the 5' RACE reads. The profile shows about 11,000 distinct CDR3 sequences, roughly 43% of them singletons. The sequenced sample consisted of CD3+ T cells sorted from blood and cultured. The clonotype comes from a female donor in good health. This sequence joins TRBV20-1 and TRBJ1-1; a possible D gene is TRBD1 (5 bases). For the CDR3, the DNA is TGCAGTGCTAGAGATGTGAGGGGTGACACTGAAGCCTTCTTT. Encoded protein: CSARDVRGDTEAFF.